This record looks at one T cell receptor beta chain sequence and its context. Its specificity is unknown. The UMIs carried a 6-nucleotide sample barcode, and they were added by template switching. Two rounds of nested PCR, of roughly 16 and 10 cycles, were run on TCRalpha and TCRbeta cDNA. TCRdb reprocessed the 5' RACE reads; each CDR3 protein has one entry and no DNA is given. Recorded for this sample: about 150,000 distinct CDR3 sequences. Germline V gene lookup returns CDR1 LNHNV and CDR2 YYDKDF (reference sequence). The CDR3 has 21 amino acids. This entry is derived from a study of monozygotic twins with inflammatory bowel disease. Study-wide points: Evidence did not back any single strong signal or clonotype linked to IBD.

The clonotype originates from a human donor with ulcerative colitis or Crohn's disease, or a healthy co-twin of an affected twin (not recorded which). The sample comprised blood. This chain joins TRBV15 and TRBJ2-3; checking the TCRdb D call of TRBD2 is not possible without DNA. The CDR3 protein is CATSRDLGGRASGRPPDTQYF.